This TCR beta chain was identified in a study of shared clonotypes between healthy human individuals. Here immunoSEQ multiplex PCR was the method, and the copy in TCRdb shows in-frame clones only, minus some. Of fewer than 600,000 clones in the sample, 79% were seen once. Trimming at V came to 4 bases and at J to 3 bases, leaving 2 bases not matched to a gene. Germline CDR1 MNHEY, CDR2 SMNVEV (reference sequence). This CDR3 region has 14 residues. The chain is built from TRBV27 and TRBJ1-4; the match to TRBD1 covers 7 bases. Source material: PBMCs. This receptor was taken from a woman aged 40 to 50 in good health. Some clones in this sample may be carry-over from other donors' samples. The CDR3 is CASSSGQANEKLFF. The CDR3 coding sequence is TGTGCCAGCAGTTCCGGACAGGCTAATGAAAAACTGTTTTTT.